These 17 T cell receptor beta chains share one sample of origin, sequenced in a study of Graves' ophthalmopathy and Graves' hyperthyroidism. Amplifying from RNA transcripts, the study obtained TCR beta CDR3 regions. An opening RT-PCR round employed HTBI primers and preceded a second-round multiplex PCR. TCRdb reprocessed the multiplex PCR reads with MiXCR, giving one entry per CDR3 protein. The sample consists of more than 1,000,000 distinct CDR3 sequences, less than 45% of them appearing once. Sequenced: peripheral blood or thyroid tissue (not recorded which). The receptor source for this set is an adult man with Graves' hyperthyroidism.

J is TRBJ1-1 and V is TRBV6-6; a weak D match, TRBD1 (5 bases). V shed 7 bases and J shed 1 base, with 10 bases lying between them. The CDR3 has 13 residues. The germline V gene has CDR1 MNHNY and CDR2 SVGAGI (reference sequence). The CDR3 here is CASMGPSNTEAFF. The DNA for the CDR3 is TGTGCCAGCATGGGACCATCGAACACTGAAGCTTTCTTT.

This clonotype showed up many times. V usage is TRBV19 and J usage is TRBJ1-6; no reliable D call. The V end was cut by 5 bases, the J end by 9 bases, with 5 bases between. CDR1 is LNHDA and CDR2 is SQIVND in the germline V gene (reference sequence). This CDR3 is 11 amino acids long. As DNA, the CDR3 is TGTGCCAGTAGTTCGAGTTCACCCCTCCACTTT. Translated: CASSSSSPLHF.

The genes are TRBV25-1 and TRBJ1-6; 10 bases agree with TRBD1. Germline loops: CDR1 MGHDK, CDR2 SYGVNS. The CDR3 has 15 amino acids. V dropped 2 bases and J dropped 10; count of bases not matched to a gene: 5. The CDR3 region is CASSEAGTGDSPLHF. As DNA, the CDR3 is TGTGCCAGCAGTGAAGCCGGGACAGGGGACTCACCCCTCCACTTT. Together with reference TRBV25-1 and TRBJ1-6, the CDR3 gives the full variable domain: EADIYQTPRYLVIGTGKKITLECSQTMGHDKMYWYQQDPGMELHLIHYSYGVNSTEKGDLSSESTVSRIRTEHFPLTLESARPSHTSQYLCASSEAGTGDSPLHFGNGTRLTVT.

This clonotype showed up just a few times. The chain carries TRBV5-1 and TRBJ1-5, with 8 bases matching TRBD1. The J segment lost 4 bases and the V segment lost 2 bases, leaving 5 bases of the junction unmatched. The CDR3 runs 15 residues. Germline CDR1 and CDR2: SGHRS and YFSETQ. The CDR3 nucleotides read TGCGCCAGCAGCTTCTGGACAGGGCCGAATCAGCCCCAGCATTTT. Translation gives CASSFWTGPNQPQHF. The full variable domain, in which reference TRBV5-1 and TRBJ1-5 provide the parts outside the CDR3, is KAGVTQTPRYLIKTRGQQVTLSCSPISGHRSVSWYQQTPGQGLQFLFEYFSETQRNKGNFPGRFSGRQFSNSRSEMNVSTLELGDSALYLCASSFWTGPNQPQHFGDGTRLSIL.

This rearrangement joins TRBV2 to TRBJ2-7; tentatively, D is TRBD1 or TRBD2 (5 bases each). The germline V gene has CDR1 SNHLY and CDR2 FYNNEI. CDR3 length: 18 residues. V lost 6 bases, J lost 1 base, and 25 bases lay in between. The CDR3 loop is CASSAKLISGGGSYEQYF. CDR3 bases: TGTGCCAGCAGCGCGAAACTAATATCAGGTGGGGGATCCTACGAGCAGTACTTC.

The chain recombines TRBV20-1 with TRBJ1-1; possibly TRBD1 for D (6 bases). The CDR3 runs to 13 residues. The germline CDR1 and CDR2 sequences are DFQATT and SNEGSKA (reference sequence). Trimming pared 5 bases from V and 5 bases from J, leaving 15 bases between. For the CDR3, the DNA is TGCAGTGCTTGGACACAGGGTGGTACTGAAGCTTTCTTT. Protein sequence: CSAWTQGGTEAFF.

This clonotype was recorded many times. This sequence joins TRBV10-3 and TRBJ1-1; D is unresolved. Trimming pared 4 bases from V and 1 base from J, leaving 1 base between. CDR1 ENHRY and CDR2 SYGVKD come from the germline V gene. CDR3 length: 11 residues. In nucleotides, the CDR3 is TGTGCCATCAGTGGGAACACTGAAGCTTTCTTT. The encoded protein is CAISGNTEAFF.

CDR3 residues: CASSENWGRLTGELFF. The CDR3 nucleotides read TGTGCCAGCAGTGAAAATTGGGGCCGACTGACCGGGGAGCTGTTTTTT. This chain links TRBV25-1 with TRBJ2-2; possibly TRBD1 for D (5 bases). Between the trimmed V and J ends, which lost 2 bases and 5 bases, there was a span of 15 bases. The CDR3 totals 16 residues. Looked up from germline, CDR1 is MGHDK and CDR2 is SYGVNS. The complete variable domain, with remaining parts taken from reference TRBV25-1 and TRBJ2-2, reads EADIYQTPRYLVIGTGKKITLECSQTMGHDKMYWYQQDPGMELHLIHYSYGVNSTEKGDLSSESTVSRIRTEHFPLTLESARPSHTSQYLCASSENWGRLTGELFFGEGSRLTVL.

The V call is TRBV20-1, the J call TRBJ2-7; 13 bases fit TRBD2. The DNA end favors TRBJ2-1, so the J call may be wrong. Germline assignment: CDR1 DFQATT and CDR2 SNEGSKA (reference sequence). The CDR3 is made up of 14 amino acids. CDR3 bases: TGCAGTGCAACTAGCGGGAGGGCAGGCTACGAGCAGTTCTTC. Its protein is CSATSGRAGYEQFF.

This clonotype was picked up many times. The chain employs TRBV20-1 and TRBJ2-5; D is perhaps TRBD1 (5 bases). The V end lost 6 bases, the J end lost 5 bases, and 22 bases lay between the germline ends. Germline V gene data show CDR1 as DFQATT and CDR2 as SNEGSKA (reference sequence). This CDR3 has 15 amino acids. The CDR3 nucleotides read TGCAGTGCGACAGAGTCAGGCCAAAGGTTGGAGACCCAGTACTTC. It yields the protein CSATESGQRLETQYF.

Ten or more counts support this clonotype. This rearrangement joins TRBV10-3 to TRBJ2-7; 9 nucleotides align to TRBD2. The CDR3 runs 15 residues. CDR1 ENHRY and CDR2 SYGVKD come from the germline V gene. V gave up 0 bases and J gave up 5 bases; unmatched junction bases: 5. The CDR3: CAISESPGLAHEQYF. CDR3 DNA: TGTGCCATCAGTGAGTCCCCGGGACTAGCCCACGAGCAGTACTTC.

The J gene is TRBJ2-7, the V gene TRBV29-1, with TRBD1 identical over 8 bases. Looked up from germline, CDR1 is SQVTM and CDR2 is ANQGSEA. Germline trimming cut 3 bases from V and 4 bases from J; bases unmatched to any gene: 2. The CDR3 runs 12 residues. CDR3 coding DNA: TGCAGCGTTGAGGACAGGGAATACGAGCAGTACTTC. Encoded protein: CSVEDREYEQYF.

This clonotype was observed a few times. A clone one base away is much larger, so this may be a read error. The V gene is TRBV2, the J gene TRBJ1-1; maybe TRBD1 (6 bases). The CDR3 runs 13 residues. Germline assignment: CDR1 SNHLY and CDR2 FYNNEI. The CDR3 DNA sequence: TGTGCCAGCACCGACTCGAGGGACACTGAAGCTCTCTTT. It specifies CASTDSRDTEALF. Looking up the rest from reference TRBV2 and TRBJ1-1 gives the full variable domain: EPEVTQTPSHQVTQMGQEVILRCVPISNHLYFYWYRQILGQKVEFLVSFYNNEISEKSEIFDDQFSVERPDGSNFTLKIRSTKLEDSAMYFCASTDSRDTEALFGQGTRLTVV.

A few counts support this clonotype. The V gene is TRBV20-1, the J gene TRBJ2-7; D unresolved. Germline V gene lookup returns CDR1 DFQATT and CDR2 SNEGSKA (reference sequence). CDR3 length: 11 residues. Trimming cost V 6 bases and J 7 bases, with 13 bases left between them. This chain's CDR3 is CSAKFYGEQYF. For the CDR3, the DNA is TGCAGTGCAAAGTTCTATGGAGAGCAGTACTTC.

This clonotype was picked up a small number of times. J is TRBJ1-2 and V is TRBV20-1, with 7 bases identical to TRBD1. The germline V gene has CDR1 DFQATT and CDR2 SNEGSKA (reference sequence). This CDR3 region has 17 residues. J lost 0 bases, V lost 0 bases, and 10 bases had no gene match. CDR3 coding DNA: TGCAGTGCTAGAGATTTGGGACAGTCCACTGCTAACTATGGCTACACCTTC. Amino acid sequence: CSARDLGQSTANYGYTF.

The CDR3 region is CASRRDRGNNYGYTF. Written as DNA, the CDR3 is TGTGCCAGCAGAAGGGACAGGGGGAACAACTATGGCTACACCTTC. This chain links TRBV2 with TRBJ1-2; TRBD1 matches 11 bases. Germline V gene lookup returns CDR1 SNHLY and CDR2 FYNNEI. The CDR3 is 15 residues long. The ends lost 6 bases at V and 2 bases at J; junction bases unmatched: 5.

The CDR3 loop is CASSVGVQGQETQYF. In DNA form, the CDR3 reads TGTGCCAGCAGCGTAGGTGTACAGGGACAAGAGACCCAGTACTTC. The chain carries TRBV9 and TRBJ2-5, with a weak D call TRBD1 (6 bases). This CDR3 has 15 residues. The V end was cut by 0 bases, the J end by 2 bases, with 11 bases between. Germline CDR1 reads SGDLS; CDR2 reads YYNGEE.